This T cell receptor (beta chain) is drawn from a study of T cell repertoires in cytomegalovirus infection (dated by TCRdb to between 2017 and 2020). With regard to the full study: The HLA type of each donor mattered for the analysis, because public TCR beta signatures pointed to carriage of CMV infection along with the matching HLA type.

Sequenced using an Illumina HiSeq 1500. TCRdb reanalyzed the raw reads on its own, using fastp at Q25 for trimming and MiXCR for clone calling, and kept in-frame beta chains. Records with the same CDR3 protein are collapsed into one entry carrying the most frequent genes and DNA. Present in this sample are 250,000 or so distinct CDR3 sequences, roughly 9.1% of which were seen just once. The ten top clones hold about 14% of the sample. The CDR3, from cysteine to phenylalanine, totals 14 residues. Just CDR3 DNA is preserved here, 42 bases in frame from base 1. For CDR1 and CDR2, the germline V gene lists SGHTA and FQGNSA. A remark on this clonotype: The antigen this receptor binds is unknown. Given a much more abundant clone one base away, this may be a read error.

Paper-wide results and their limitations: Cumulative frequency of public TCR beta family members discriminated carriers of CMV infection plus the relevant HLA type in this cohort and an independent approximately 340-donor cohort. The ex vivo response was dominated by HLA-C-restricted CMV-specific TCR beta clonotypes, which also provided the single most frequent clonotype in two of eight donors.

The sample taken for sequencing was PBMCs. This clonotype was obtained from a human donor in good health (CMV status not recorded). Some clones in this sample may be carry-over from other donors' samples. The chain was built from TRBV7-2 and TRBJ1-1, with the D gene uncertain. The bases are TGTGCCAGCAGCTTGGAGGGTATGAACGCTGAAGCTTTCTTT. Its translation reads: CASSLEGMNAEAFF.